Sequencing of this T cell receptor beta chain was carried out in a study of blood T cell repertoires in COVID-19. About the research overall: Samples of COVID-19 (acute and convalescent) were obtained from the United States, Italy and Spain. Nucleic acid was either cDNA or gDNA, and it came from T cells, B-cell-depleted T cells, or PBMCs.

Original methodology: Quantification of nucleated cells was approximated via reference gene primer amplification. Clones were read by immunoSEQ multiplex PCR, and TCRdb kept only the in-frame ones, dropping some. Clone size and V and J calls were adopted from that table, with D and trimming inferred from the DNA. The data show about 190,000 clones, with about nine tenths seen just once and 1.5% to 2% held by the top ten. Trimming removed 4 bases at V and 1 base at J, with 13 bases between. Germline V gene data show CDR1 as LGHNA and CDR2 as YSLEER. This CDR3 comprises 15 residues. This clone was picked up a small number of times.

The sequence derives from a man between 18 and 29 years old with active or convalescent COVID-19. The chain recombines TRBV4-3 with TRBJ1-1; D perhaps matches TRBD1 (5 bases). Source material: peripheral blood. The CDR3 DNA is TGCGCCAGCAGCCCACGATTGACAGAGAACACTGAAGCTTTCTTT. Its protein product is CASSPRLTENTEAFF.